The source of this T cell receptor beta chain is a study of spatial heterogeneity in lung cancer. Whole-study findings and limits: For expanded intratumoral alpha and beta TCRs, counts tracked tumor mutation counts. Expanded TCRs classified as ubiquitous or regional were counted, and these counts tracked ubiquitous and regional nonsynonymous mutations, respectively.

V lost 0 bases to trimming and J lost 7 bases, with 16 bases between them. Germline lookup yields CDR1 LGHNA and CDR2 YSLEER. This CDR3 region has 17 residues. The time point is: sample taken at primary tumor resection. Each CDR3 protein gets one entry after TCRdb re-called the 5' RACE reads with MiXCR. Seen here are over 3,500 distinct CDR3 sequences, over 9% observed once, and the top ten hold approximately 16%. By share, this clonotype ranks as medium-sized (0.01 to 0.1%). Its target is unknown. The sample was lung tumor tissue, taken at surgery. The sequence came from a female donor with early-stage non-small cell lung cancer. The chain employs TRBV4-3 and TRBJ1-6; TRBD1 might be the D (6 bases). CDR3 region: CASSQDLVGAVNSPLHF. The CDR3 DNA follows: TGCGCCAGCAGCCAAGATTTGGTGGGGGCGGTAAATTCACCCCTCCACTTT.